This entry describes one T cell receptor (beta chain). What it recognizes is unknown. This entry belongs to a study of cytomegalovirus exposure and HLA in healthy donors. General study points: Presence/absence analyses assumed roughly uniform sequencing depth across donors. Reports credit the classifier with highly specific, highly sensitive diagnosis of cytomegalovirus status. The authors later found HLA-associated TCR beta chains more clonally expanded than equally common others. It was in a later analysis that TCR association rates were seen to vary by HLA locus, highest for DRB1 and lowest for HLA-C.

The PCR was carried out with 60 Vbeta primers and 13 Jbeta primers. Libraries were prepared by immunoSEQ multiplex PCR; TCRdb keeps only in-frame clonotypes and omits some of them. The sample includes 150,000 to 200,000 clones, about 79% of them seen just once. This CDR3 is built from 17 residues. Unmatched junction bases numbered 20, after V lost 7 bases and J lost 7 bases. Germline V gene sequence: CDR1 SQVTM, CDR2 ANQGSEA. The rearrangement joins TRBV29-1 to TRBJ1-2, with TRBD1 matching over 11 bases. Sample: PBMCs. This receptor was obtained from a woman aged 45-65 years in good health and CMV-seronegative. CDR3 DNA: TGCAGCGGAGGCTCGGGTTGGGGACAGGGGGTAGCTGGTGGCTACACCTTC. Residues: CSGGSGWGQGVAGGYTF.